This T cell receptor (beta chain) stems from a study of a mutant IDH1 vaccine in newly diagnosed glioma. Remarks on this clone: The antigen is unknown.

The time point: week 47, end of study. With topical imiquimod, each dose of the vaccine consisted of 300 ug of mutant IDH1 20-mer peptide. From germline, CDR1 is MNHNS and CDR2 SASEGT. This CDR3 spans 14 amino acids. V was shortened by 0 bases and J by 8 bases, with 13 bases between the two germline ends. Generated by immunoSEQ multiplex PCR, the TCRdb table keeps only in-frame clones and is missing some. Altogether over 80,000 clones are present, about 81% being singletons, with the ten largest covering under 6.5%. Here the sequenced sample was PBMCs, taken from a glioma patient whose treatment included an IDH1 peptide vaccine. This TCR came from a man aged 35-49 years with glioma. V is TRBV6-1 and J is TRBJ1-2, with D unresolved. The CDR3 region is CASSEAREIRGYTF. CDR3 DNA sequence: TGTGCCAGCAGTGAAGCTCGGGAGATAAGGGGCTACACCTTC.